This section outlines one TCR beta chain sequence together with its context. This specimen belongs to a study of blood T cell repertoires in COVID-19. Study background: Collection of acute and convalescent COVID-19 samples took place in the United States, Italy and Spain.

Original processing methods: Estimation of nucleated cell counts was performed using reference gene primer amplification. The protocol was immunoSEQ multiplex PCR, while the TCRdb copy is restricted to in-frame clones and leaves out a portion. That table gives V, J and clone size, and the DNA gave D and trimming. This repertoire shows 150,000 to 200,000 clones, around 81% found once; its top ten account for 11%. The germline CDR1 and CDR2 sequences are MNHNY and SVGAGI (reference sequence). V lost 2 bases and J 6 bases, leaving 4 bases between the germline ends. The CDR3 runs to 11 residues. The specimen sequenced was peripheral blood. The chain is built from TRBV6-6 and TRBJ1-2; D not certain. The receptor was isolated from a man aged 60 to 69 with active or convalescent COVID-19. As DNA, the CDR3 is TGTGCCAGCAGTTACCAGGATGGCTACACCTTC. Its translation: CASSYQDGYTF.